This entry lists 30 T cell receptor beta chains sequenced from one sample in a study of blood T cell repertoires in COVID-19. Sequenced by immunoSEQ multiplex PCR; TCRdb stores in-frame clones only, minus some. In the table there are around 300,000 clones, roughly 90% of which are singletons. Sequences were obtained from peripheral blood. These receptors were taken from a woman in her twenties or thirties with COVID-19, enrolled during active disease.

This chain joins TRBV5-1 and TRBJ1-3; D remains unclear. The CDR3 is made up of 15 amino acids. V dropped 0 bases and J dropped 4 bases, with 11 bases sitting between them. Germline loops: CDR1 SGHRS, CDR2 YFSETQ. The CDR3 loop is CASSLDGRGGNTIYF. CDR3 nucleotide sequence: TGCGCCAGCAGCTTGGACGGGCGAGGGGGAAACACCATATATTTT.

This chain connects TRBV19 to TRBJ1-5; D might be TRBD1 (5 bases). V was pared by 3 bases and J by 5 bases, with 11 bases between. From germline, CDR1 is LNHDA and CDR2 SQIVND (reference sequence). CDR3 length: 14 residues. The CDR3 bases are TGTGCCAGTAGTATTACGCAGGGCGATCAGCCCCAGCATTTT. It specifies CASSITQGDQPQHF.

The rearrangement links TRBV6-5 to TRBJ1-4; weak D call: TRBD1 (6 bases). The V end lost 6 bases, the J end lost 5 bases, and 16 bases lay between the germline ends. CDR1 and CDR2 (germline): MNHEY, SVGAGI. The CDR3 is made up of 15 amino acids. CDR3 residues: CASRWTDTQNEKLFF. DNA of the CDR3: TGTGCCAGCAGATGGACAGATACACAAAATGAAAAACTGTTTTTT.

This clone was seen only once. V gene TRBV5-5 combines with J gene TRBJ2-7; TRBD1 matches 10 bases. Germline V gene lookup returns CDR1 SGHKS and CDR2 YYEKEE (reference sequence). The CDR3 totals 15 residues. V lost 4 bases and J lost 3; bases outside the gene matches: 7. Written as DNA, the CDR3 is TGTGCCAGCAGCCCGAGCGGGACAGGGGTCTACGAGCAGTACTTC. Residues: CASSPSGTGVYEQYF.

The chain couples TRBV11-2 to TRBJ1-1; D not certain. Trimming took 0 bases from V and 6 from J, leaving 8 bases between them. The CDR3 loop spans 13 amino acids. CDR1 is SGHAT and CDR2 is FQNNGV in the germline V gene. In DNA, the CDR3 is TGTGCCAGCAGCTTAGAAGGAGGGTCTGAAGCTTTCTTT. Translated, it gives CASSLEGGSEAFF.

The rearrangement uses TRBV28 and TRBJ1-5; D not certain. The germline V gene has CDR1 MDHEN and CDR2 SYDVKM. The CDR3 consists of 14 residues. Trimming stripped 2 bases from V and 4 bases from J, with 9 bases between. The CDR3 region has the DNA TGTGCCAGCAGTTTAAACGCGGGGAATCAGCCCCAGCATTTT. Protein: CASSLNAGNQPQHF.

V is TRBV7-8 and J is TRBJ2-1; TRBD2 is a possible D gene (6 bases). CDR3 size: 15 residues. V was cut by 5 bases and J by 6 bases, with 17 bases left in between. Germline V gene lookup returns CDR1 SGHVS and CDR2 FQNEAQ. The CDR3 here is CASSLSSAFTNEQFF. Here the CDR3 DNA reads TGTGCCAGCAGCCTGTCTAGCGCTTTTACCAATGAGCAGTTCTTC.

The V and J genes are TRBV2 and TRBJ1-2; 8 nucleotides align to TRBD1. V dropped 11 bases and J dropped 11; count of bases not matched to a gene: 10. From germline, CDR1 is SNHLY and CDR2 FYNNEI. The CDR3 spans 11 residues. The CDR3 protein is CASSMDREYTF. As DNA, the CDR3 is TGTGCCTCCTCCATGGACAGGGAATACACCTTC.

Of note for this clone: Other DNA sequences in this specimen translate into the identical CDR3. The rearrangement links TRBV5-1 to TRBJ1-1; no clear D. V lost 4 bases and J lost 0, with 10 bases in between. This CDR3 contains 14 residues. CDR1 SGHRS and CDR2 YFSETQ come from the germline V gene. This chain's CDR3 is CASSEGRMNTEAFF. For the CDR3, the DNA is TGCGCCAGCAGCGAGGGTCGGATGAACACTGAAGCTTTCTTT. The variable domain in full, with the rest retrieved from reference TRBV5-1 and TRBJ1-1, is KAGVTQTPRYLIKTRGQQVTLSCSPISGHRSVSWYQQTPGQGLQFLFEYFSETQRNKGNFPGRFSGRQFSNSRSEMNVSTLELGDSALYLCASSEGRMNTEAFFGQGTRLTVV.

As regards this clone: It may be a read error: a sequence one base away is much more abundant. The chain has TRBV3-1 (or the pseudogene TRBV3-2) and TRBJ2-2; 10 bases match TRBD2. The ends lost 1 base at V and 5 bases at J; junction bases unmatched: 1. Germline V CDR1 and CDR2: LGHDT, YNNKEL (reference sequence). The CDR3 is 15 amino acids. The DNA for the CDR3 is TGTGCCAGCAGCCAAGGACTAGCGGGTACCGGGGAGCTGTTTTTT. Residues: CASSQGLAGTGELFF.

V is TRBV11-2 and J is TRBJ2-7, with TRBD1 identical over 10 bases. J lost 3 bases, V lost 4 bases, and 6 bases had no gene match. The V gene's germline CDR1 is SGHAT and CDR2 FQNNGV. The CDR3 is made up of 15 amino acids. CDR3 amino acids: CASSSRDRGIYEQYF. The CDR3 bases are TGTGCCAGCAGCTCCCGGGACAGGGGAATCTACGAGCAGTACTTC. The whole variable domain, remainder taken from reference TRBV11-2 and TRBJ2-7, is EAGVAQSPRYKIIEKRQSVAFWCNPISGHATLYWYQQILGQGPKLLIQFQNNGVVDDSQLPKDRFSAERLKGVDSTLKIQPAKLEDSAVYLCASSSRDRGIYEQYFGPGTRLTVT.

The sample holds one count of this clone. The chain couples TRBV3-1 (or the pseudogene TRBV3-2) to TRBJ1-5; 9 positions agree with TRBD1. The V gene's germline CDR1 is LGHDT and CDR2 YNNKEL (reference sequence). CDR3 size: 17 residues. The V and J ends lost 6 bases and 0 bases, in that order; junction bases with no gene match: 9. The CDR3 loop reads CASSPGTGTYSNQPQHF. The CDR3 DNA is TGTGCCAGCAGTCCCGGGACAGGGACCTATAGCAATCAGCCCCAGCATTTT.

The rearrangement links TRBV9 to TRBJ1-5, with TRBD1 matching 12 bases. There are 19 residues in the CDR3. The germline gives CDR1 SGDLS, CDR2 YYNGEE. The V and J ends lost 5 bases and 2 bases, in that order; junction bases with no gene match: 14. CDR3 in DNA: TGTGCCAGCAGAGGAGGAGGGGACAGGGGGCAAAGATGCAATCAGCCCCAGCATTTT. It codes for CASRGGGDRGQRCNQPQHF.

The chain couples TRBV6-2 or TRBV6-3 to TRBJ2-7; maybe TRBD1 (7 bases). The CDR3 is 15 amino acids. Deletions cut 5 bases from V and 3 bases from J, with 17 bases between. The germline CDR1 and CDR2 sequences are MNHEY and SVGEGT. The CDR3 DNA follows: TGTGCCAGCAGTCCGGACTATAACAGGGGCTACGAGCAGTACTTC. This sequence encodes CASSPDYNRGYEQYF.

The CDR3 spells CASSLIPAAGNTIYF. CDR3 DNA sequence: TGCGCCAGCAGCCTTATACCGGCGGCTGGAAACACCATATATTTT. The rearrangement uses TRBV5-1 and TRBJ1-3; D remains ambiguous. This CDR3 is 15 amino acids long. The ends were cut back, 4 bases at V and 2 bases at J, with 13 bases in the middle. The germline gives CDR1 SGHRS, CDR2 YFSETQ.

The J gene is TRBJ2-7, the V gene TRBV29-1, with TRBD1 as a possible D gene (6 bases). The CDR3 loop spans 13 amino acids. Trimming took off 8 bases at V and 0 bases at J, with 14 bases between the two ends. Germline V gene lookup returns CDR1 SQVTM and CDR2 ANQGSEA. The CDR3 nucleotides read TGCAGCTACTCCGGGGACACCTCCTACGAGCAGTACTTC. Translating gives CSYSGDTSYEQYF.

The chain is built from TRBV7-8 and TRBJ1-1, with 8 bases aligning to TRBD1. This CDR3 is 16 amino acids long. J lost 0 bases, V lost 4 bases, and 7 bases had no gene match. In germline, CDR1 is SGHVS, CDR2 FQNEAQ. CDR3 protein: CASSSGTGRMNTEAFF. CDR3 bases: TGTGCCAGCAGCTCCGGGACAGGTAGAATGAACACTGAAGCTTTCTTT.

The V call is TRBV7-8, the J call TRBJ1-2; the match to TRBD1 covers 8 bases. The CDR3 has 13 amino acids. With V trimmed by 4 bases and J by 6 bases, 4 bases remained unmatched. Germline V gives CDR1 SGHVS, CDR2 FQNEAQ. The CDR3 is CASSSRTGHGYTF. The CDR3 DNA follows: TGTGCCAGCAGCTCGCGGACAGGGCATGGCTACACCTTC.

The V and J genes are TRBV7-9 and TRBJ2-3; a possible D gene is TRBD1 (5 bases). V dropped 11 bases and J dropped 2 bases, with 11 bases sitting between them. This CDR3 is 12 amino acids long. Germline V lookup: CDR1 SEHNR, CDR2 FQNEAQ (reference sequence). DNA for the CDR3: TGTGCCGGACAAGGGGCCACAGATACGCAGTATTTT. This codes for CAGQGATDTQYF.

The chain has TRBV2 and TRBJ2-2, with 8 bases that match TRBD1. The germline gives CDR1 SNHLY, CDR2 FYNNEI. V gave up 6 bases and J gave up 2 bases; unmatched junction bases: 2. The length of the CDR3 is 14 residues. CDR3 sequence: CASSGQGNTGELFF. CDR3 in DNA: TGTGCCAGCAGCGGACAGGGAAACACCGGGGAGCTGTTTTTT.

The rearrangement joins TRBV2 to TRBJ1-2; 9 nucleotides match TRBD1. The CDR3 is made up of 14 amino acids. The V segment lost 3 bases and the J segment 4 bases; nucleotides outside the gene matches: 3. Germline CDR1 and CDR2: SNHLY and FYNNEI. Written as DNA, the CDR3 is TGTGCCAGCAGTGAGGGACAGGGTGTCTATGGCTACACCTTC. Translated: CASSEGQGVYGYTF.

This clone occurred a few times. The chain carries TRBV6-6 and TRBJ1-5, with a weak D call TRBD1 (6 bases). V was trimmed by 2 bases and J by 4 bases, leaving 12 bases between them. The length of the CDR3 is 15 residues. Germline V gene sequence: CDR1 MNHNY, CDR2 SVGAGI (reference sequence). The CDR3 loop is CASSYTRTENQPQHF. DNA of the CDR3: TGTGCCAGCAGTTACACCAGGACAGAAAATCAGCCCCAGCATTTT.

Here the CDR3 reads CASSYGQDYGYTF. DNA of the CDR3: TGTGCCAGCAGTTATGGACAGGACTATGGCTACACCTTC. This chain joins TRBV27 and TRBJ1-2; 7 positions agree with TRBD1. There are 13 residues in the CDR3. The germline gives CDR1 MNHEY, CDR2 SMNVEV (reference sequence). The V and J ends lost 4 bases and 3 bases, in that order; junction bases with no gene match: 2.

The sample holds one count of this clone. This chain uses TRBV6-4 with TRBJ2-1, with TRBD2 matching over 8 bases. CDR1 and CDR2 (germline): MRHNA, SNTAGT. V was pared by 6 bases and J by 9 bases, with 16 bases of the junction left unmatched. This CDR3 is built from 16 residues. Written as DNA, the CDR3 is TGTGCCAGCAGCGCCGCCCCCCAGCCCGCGGGGGGTGAGCAGTTCTTC. Protein sequence: CASSAAPQPAGGEQFF.

The chain is built from TRBV3-1 (or the pseudogene TRBV3-2) and TRBJ1-6; no reliable D call. Per germline, CDR1 LGHDT and CDR2 YNNKEL (reference sequence). Trimming took off 1 base at V and 2 bases at J, with 9 bases between the two ends. This CDR3 comprises 16 residues. The chain's CDR3 is CASSQARSTYNSPLHF. DNA of the CDR3: TGTGCCAGCAGCCAAGCGAGGAGCACCTATAATTCACCCCTCCACTTT.

The chain combines TRBV5-1 with TRBJ2-7, with 8 bases matching TRBD1. This CDR3 contains 15 residues. The V and J ends lost 4 bases and 2 bases, in that order; junction bases with no gene match: 8. The germline V gene encodes CDR1 SGHRS and CDR2 YFSETQ. The CDR3 sequence: CASSPGQVFPYEQYF. The CDR3 bases are TGCGCCAGCAGCCCGGGACAGGTCTTTCCCTACGAGCAGTACTTC.

The rearrangement uses TRBV4-1 and TRBJ2-7, with 8 bases that match TRBD1. V shed 4 bases and J 6 bases; nucleotides not matched to a gene: 2. The germline gives CDR1 MGHRA, CDR2 YSYEKL. The length of the CDR3 is 12 residues. CDR3 coding DNA: TGCGCCAGCAGCCCACAGGGGGGCGAGCAGTACTTC. It specifies CASSPQGGEQYF.

The chain joins TRBV7-2 to TRBJ2-7; D perhaps matches TRBD2 (5 bases). The CDR3 spans 14 residues. Germline V gene data show CDR1 as SGHTA and CDR2 as FQGNSA. Trimming took 6 bases from V and 2 from J, leaving 14 bases between them. The CDR3 protein is CASRNGVPPYEQYF. DNA of the CDR3: TGTGCCAGCAGAAACGGGGTGCCACCCTACGAGCAGTACTTC. The full variable domain, completed using reference TRBV7-2 and TRBJ2-7, is GAGVSQSPSNKVTEKGKDVELRCDPISGHTALYWYRQSLGQGLEFLIYFQGNSAPDKSGLPSDRFSAERTGGSVSTLTIQRTQQEDSAVYLCASRNGVPPYEQYFGPGTRLTVT.

The V call is TRBV5-1, the J call TRBJ2-2; perhaps TRBD2 as D (5 bases). The CDR3 totals 14 residues. Germline loops: CDR1 SGHRS, CDR2 YFSETQ. Trimming left V 2 bases short and J 2 bases short, with 7 bases between. This chain's CDR3 is CASSLEGNTGELFF. DNA for the CDR3: TGCGCCAGCAGCTTAGAGGGAAACACCGGGGAGCTGTTTTTT.

The V gene is TRBV10-3, the J gene TRBJ2-1; 8 nucleotides line up with TRBD2. This CDR3 has 14 amino acids. Germline V gene lookup returns CDR1 ENHRY and CDR2 SYGVKD. V was clipped by 7 bases and J by 4 bases; unmatched bases: 6. CDR3 bases: TGTGCCATCAAGTCTAGCGGGTGGTACAATGAGCAGTTCTTC. It is translated as CAIKSSGWYNEQFF.